Below, 12 T cell receptor beta chains from the same sample are listed, as sequenced in a study of multiple sclerosis patients with progressive multifocal leukoencephalopathy. The protocol was immunoSEQ multiplex PCR, while the TCRdb copy is restricted to in-frame clones and leaves out a portion. The sample carries about 31,000 clones, about 85% recorded once. The time point denotes: time of PML onset. The material sequenced was PBMCs, taken from a patient treated with natalizumab. The receptors come from a woman in her twenties or thirties with progressive multifocal leukoencephalopathy.

The chain links TRBV7-2 to TRBJ2-2; possibly TRBD1 or TRBD2 for D (6 bases each). CDR1 and CDR2 from the germline V gene are SGHTA and FQGNSA. The CDR3 length is 16 residues. Trimming left V 2 bases short and J 4 bases short, with 14 bases between. Written as DNA, the CDR3 is TGTGCCAGCAGCTTATGGACGGGGGCGGGCACCGGGGAGCTGTTTTTT. It translates to CASSLWTGAGTGELFF.

Comment on this clone: At one end the junction does not follow the germline gene, possibly because of a read error. The rearrangement joins TRBV19 to TRBJ2-3, with a tentative D call TRBD2 (6 bases). Germline-derived CDR1 and CDR2 are LNHDA and SQIVND (reference sequence). The CDR3 runs to 12 residues. CDR3 residues: CASSVMGGPNNF. DNA of the CDR3: TGTGCCAGTAGTGTGATGGGGGGACCTAATAATTTT.

With regard to this clone: At the DNA level, this CDR3 is encoded by other sequences in the same sample as well. This chain links TRBV5-6 with TRBJ2-2; 8 nucleotides line up with TRBD1. V was pared by 0 bases and J by 7 bases, with 5 bases of the junction left unmatched. The CDR3 loop spans 15 amino acids. The V gene's germline CDR1 is SGHDT and CDR2 YYEEEE. CDR3 in DNA: TGTGCCAGCAGCTTGGGGCAGGGGGCTATCGGGGAGCTGTTTTTT. It encodes CASSLGQGAIGELFF.

V is TRBV2 and J is TRBJ1-2; D uncertain. Trimming removed 7 bases at V and 2 bases at J, with 11 bases between. Per the germline V gene, CDR1 is SNHLY and CDR2 is FYNNEI. This CDR3 has 13 amino acids. The CDR3 region has the DNA TGTGCCAGCAACACAGCTCAGAACTATGGCTACACCTTC. This codes for CASNTAQNYGYTF.

CDR3 coding DNA: TGTGCCAGCAGCTCAGGGGGCAGTGGTGAAGCTTTCTTT. It yields the protein CASSSGGSGEAFF. J is TRBJ1-1 and V is TRBV7-9, with TRBD1 identical over 8 bases. Germline CDR1 reads SEHNR; CDR2 reads FQNEAQ (reference sequence). The CDR3 has 13 amino acids. V lost 4 bases and J lost 7; bases outside the gene matches: 5.

This chain joins TRBV14 and TRBJ2-7, with 8 bases matching TRBD1. The CDR3 runs to 16 residues. Germline-derived CDR1 and CDR2 are SGHDN and FVKESK. Trimming removed 4 bases from V and 6 bases from J; junction bases left unmatched: 14. The DNA for the CDR3 is TGTGCCAGCAGCCCGCGGCGGGACAGGAGGCCCTCCGAGCAGTACTTC. Encoded protein: CASSPRRDRRPSEQYF.

The genes are TRBV2 and TRBJ2-3; D unresolved. The germline CDR1 and CDR2 sequences are SNHLY and FYNNEI. This CDR3 contains 16 residues. The V gene lost 1 base and the J gene lost 0 bases, with 11 bases spanning the gap. The CDR3 DNA reads TGTGCCAGCAGTGAAGACGTCAGCCCTAGCACAGATACGCAGTATTTT. It specifies CASSEDVSPSTDTQYF.

The chain employs TRBV21-1 and TRBJ2-4; the table calls TRBD1, which could not be checked here. TRBV21-1 is given as a pseudogene. The CDR3 sequence is 14 residues long. The CDR3 DNA reads TGTGCCAGCAGCAACCGGGACAGCAGCGACATTCAGTACTTC. It specifies CASSNRDSSDIQYF.

The chain uses TRBV5-1 and TRBJ2-7, with D possibly TRBD1 on 6 matching bases. Trimming cost V 0 bases and J 1 base, with 11 bases left between them. From germline, CDR1 is SGHRS and CDR2 YFSETQ. The CDR3 loop spans 15 amino acids. CDR3: CASSLGPQGSYEQYF. For the CDR3, the DNA is TGCGCCAGCAGCTTGGGGCCACAGGGATCCTACGAGCAGTACTTC.

The sample holds a few counts of this clone. This chain connects TRBV7-9 to TRBJ1-3, with D possibly matching TRBD1 (5 bases). The length of the CDR3 is 15 residues. Germline CDR1 and CDR2: SEHNR and FQNEAQ (reference sequence). V dropped 3 bases and J dropped 4 bases, with 13 bases sitting between them. This CDR3 is CASSFLGDSGNTIYF. In DNA, the CDR3 is TGTGCCAGCAGCTTCCTCGGGGACTCAGGAAACACCATATATTTT.

The rearrangement uses TRBV7-2 and TRBJ2-5; D assignment may be TRBD1 or TRBD2 (5 bases each). The CDR3 spans 16 residues. From germline, CDR1 is SGHTA and CDR2 FQGNSA. With 1 base removed from V and 5 bases from J, the gap between germline ends came to 17 bases. The CDR3 region has the DNA TGTGCCAGCAGCTTAGGTAGCGCGCCAGGGTGGGAGACCCAGTACTTC. Translated, it gives CASSLGSAPGWETQYF.

The V call is TRBV2, the J call TRBJ2-7; a weak D match, TRBD1 (7 bases). There are 16 residues in the CDR3. Germline V lookup: CDR1 SNHLY, CDR2 FYNNEI. V lost 0 bases, J lost 1 base, and 13 bases lay in between. The CDR3 region is CASSEARRGRSYEQYF. The CDR3, as DNA: TGTGCCAGCAGTGAAGCGCGGAGGGGGCGGTCCTACGAGCAGTACTTC.